This T cell receptor beta chain derives from a study of blood T cell repertoires in COVID-19 (dated by TCRdb to 2020 to 2021). A note on the overall study: Samples covering the acute and convalescent phases of COVID-19 were provided by collaborators in the United States, Italy and Spain. Where HLA class I and class II types were available, the types were taken from metadata supplied by the sample provider, not from assay-based typing. A freely available public database, intended as a resource for researchers studying the immune response to SARS-CoV-2, is where the repertoires were released. The samples were drawn from two sources: the first 160 participants of the ongoing ImmuneRACE study, and over 950 subjects contributed by 6 global collaborators. Subjects who had been exposed to COVID-19, were actively infected with it, or had recovered from it provided the deeply sampled blood TCRbeta repertoires that made up the dataset. The material from the prospective study consisted of cDNA or gDNA derived from T cells, B-cell-depleted T cells, or PBMCs. Sample metadata almost always included a de-identified subject ID, COVID-19 status, age in years and sex.

TCRbeta CDR3 regions were amplified from genomic DNA by means of the immunoSEQ Assay, a bias-controlled multiplex PCR. The original pipeline was this. Nucleated cell counts per sample were estimated from amplification of reference gene primers within the assay. Sequence reads were collapsed and filtered to measure the absolute abundance of every unique TCRbeta CDR3 rearrangement. For each sample, productive Simpson clonality was calculated as the square root of Simpson's diversity index over productive rearrangements. The table comes from immuneACCESS by way of TCRdb, which keeps in-frame sequences with V and J called. Part of the clones is missing from these tables; in studies checked, under half for an unresolved V gene and the rest for unknown reasons. That table is the source of V, J and clone size, and D and trimming were worked out from the DNA. The sample table contains some 220,000 clones; only one count was recorded for 80% to 90% of them. Approximately 3.4% of the sample rests with the top ten.

Enrolling through a virtual design, the prospective study's participants ranged in age from about 18 to 89 years and lived across 24 United States geographic areas. In the prospective study, cohorts were assigned on the basis of participant-reported clinical history obtained from a screening survey and a study questionnaire. In the prospective study, mobile phlebotomists collected whole blood, serum and a nasopharyngeal or oropharyngeal swab from each participant. Additional blood draws and questionnaires over an approximately 2-month period could optionally be provided by prospective study participants. Prospective study blood samples were shipped either frozen or at room temperature before DNA extraction. Comments on this clone: Its antigen is not yet known. No much larger clone is present one base from it, and per-base qualities are unavailable.

What the study reported, not specific to this receptor: The amount of clinical and demographic metadata varied by source and participant and was provided uncurated.

From the cysteine up to the phenylalanine, the CDR3 has a length of 13 residues. Left in the record is the CDR3 DNA by itself, 39 bases read in frame from the first base. Based on the germline V gene, the CDR1 and CDR2 sequences are MDHEN and SYDVKM. Trimming at the junction amounts to 4 bases on V and 5 bases on J, and the germline ends lie 11 bases apart. The specimen was PBMCs or T cells enriched from blood (not recorded which). This clonotype was obtained from a woman under 30 in a cohort exposed to, infected with or recovered from COVID-19 (not recorded which). Recombination linked TRBV28 to TRBJ2-5, with the D gene too uncertain to name. At the DNA level, the sequence is TGTGCCAGCAGTTGGGCGTTACGGGAGACCCAGTACTTC. It encodes CASSWALRETQYF.